Listed below are T cell receptor beta chains from one sample, sequenced in a study of vaccination and CD4 T cells after COVID-19. No antigens are known for them. TCRdb redid the calling of the PCR reads with MiXCR, one entry per CDR3 protein. Altogether fewer than 15,000 distinct CDR3 sequences are present, about 33% being singletons, with the ten largest covering about a sixth. The sequenced sample was cultured CD4+ T cells from blood. These receptors were collected from a human donor with COVID-19. Each CDR3 is given with its conserved first and last residue. A D gene is named only where the DNA matches it firmly. Size values are once, few and many counts, or a class for expanded clones, and some rows have none.

d_call	v_call	j_call	clone_size	cdr3_nt	cdr3_aa
.	TRBV20-1	TRBJ1-2	.	TGCAGTGCTAGAACTAGTGGGGGACGGGGGAACACCTTC	CSARTSGGRGNTF
.	TRBV5-6	TRBJ1-1	few	TGTGCCAGCAGCCCCGGGACGGAGATCGTCTTATGGGTAGCTTTCTTT	CASSPGTEIVLWVAFF
.	TRBV14	TRBJ1-1	.	TGTGCCAGCAGCCCTCCCGGGAGACTGAACACTGAAGCTTTCTTT	CASSPPGRLNTEAFF
.	TRBV4-1	TRBJ2-1	.	TGCGCCAGCACCCGGGGGTATGAGCAGTTCTTC	CASTRGYEQFF
.	TRBV28	TRBJ2-7	.	TGTGCCAGCAGTCTCTTGGCGGCTTTGGGGGAGCAGTACTTC	CASSLLAALGEQYF
TRBD1	TRBV15	TRBJ2-5	once	TGTGCCACCAGCAGAGATCCGGGACAGGGGGAGACCCAGTACTTC	CATSRDPGQGETQYF
TRBD1	TRBV27	TRBJ1-2	medium-sized	TGTGCCAGCAGTAACCGCGAAGGACAGGGTTATGGCTACACCTTC	CASSNREGQGYGYTF
.	TRBV2	TRBJ2-7	.	TGTGCCAGTGGGGTTTCGGGGATAGAGCAGTACTTC	CASGVSGIEQYF
.	TRBV11-1	TRBJ1-1	large	TGTGCCAGCAGCTTAGGGCCAAAGAACACTGAAGCTTTCTTT	CASSLGPKNTEAFF
TRBD1	TRBV27	TRBJ2-5	.	TGTGCCAGCAGTCCGGGACAGTGGCGGGAGACCCAGTACTTC	CASSPGQWRETQYF
TRBD2	TRBV7-9	TRBJ2-5	few	TGTGCCAGCAGCACCGCTGGCGGGGGGGGAGAGACCCAGTACTTC	CASSTAGGGGETQYF
.	TRBV20-1	TRBJ2-3	.	TGCAGTGCAGAGGGACGGCGCACAGATACGCAGTATTTT	CSAEGRRTDTQYF
.	TRBV11-3	TRBJ1-1	few	TGTGCCAGCAGCTTAGAGTCCTACACTGAAGCTTTCTTT	CASSLESYTEAFF
TRBD1	TRBV2	TRBJ1-5	few	TGTGCCAGCAGTGGACAGGGGGCAAGTCAGCCCCAGCATTTT	CASSGQGASQPQHF
TRBD1	TRBV29-1	TRBJ2-5	.	TGCAGCGCGGGACAGGGGGCAGAGACCCAGTACTTC	CSAGQGAETQYF
TRBD2	TRBV20-1	TRBJ2-1	.	TGCAGTGCTAGAGTGACTAGCGGGGGGAATGAGCAGTTCTTC	CSARVTSGGNEQFF
.	TRBV6-5	TRBJ2-7	.	TGTGCCAGCAGTTACTCCGCGACAGGTTATTACGAGCAGTACTTC	CASSYSATGYYEQYF
TRBD2	TRBV12-3/TRBV12-4	TRBJ2-3	.	TGTGCCAGCAGTTCAGCGGGGGGTAGCACAGATACGCAGTATTTT	CASSSAGGSTDTQYF
.	TRBV30	TRBJ1-1	.	TGTGCCTGGAGGGATCCCGGGCTACATTACACTGAAGCTTTCTTT	CAWRDPGLHYTEAFF
.	TRBV7-8	TRBJ1-2	few	TGTGCCAGCAGCTTAGTTGAGGGGGTTGGCTACACCTTC	CASSLVEGVGYTF
.	TRBV4-1	TRBJ2-2	once	TGCGCCAGCAGCCAAGCACTAGCGAACACCGGGGAGCTGTTTTTT	CASSQALANTGELFF
TRBD1	TRBV20-1	TRBJ1-2	medium-sized	TGCAGTGCTAGCAAAGGACAGGTGATCGATGGCTACACCTTC	CSASKGQVIDGYTF
.	TRBV5-1	TRBJ1-2	few	TGCGCCAGCAGCTTGGCCAGGGGTGGCTACACCTTC	CASSLARGGYTF
TRBD1	TRBV6-1	TRBJ2-3	.	TGTGCCAGCAGGACGAGACAGGGGGCTAGCACAGATACGCAGTATTTT	CASRTRQGASTDTQYF